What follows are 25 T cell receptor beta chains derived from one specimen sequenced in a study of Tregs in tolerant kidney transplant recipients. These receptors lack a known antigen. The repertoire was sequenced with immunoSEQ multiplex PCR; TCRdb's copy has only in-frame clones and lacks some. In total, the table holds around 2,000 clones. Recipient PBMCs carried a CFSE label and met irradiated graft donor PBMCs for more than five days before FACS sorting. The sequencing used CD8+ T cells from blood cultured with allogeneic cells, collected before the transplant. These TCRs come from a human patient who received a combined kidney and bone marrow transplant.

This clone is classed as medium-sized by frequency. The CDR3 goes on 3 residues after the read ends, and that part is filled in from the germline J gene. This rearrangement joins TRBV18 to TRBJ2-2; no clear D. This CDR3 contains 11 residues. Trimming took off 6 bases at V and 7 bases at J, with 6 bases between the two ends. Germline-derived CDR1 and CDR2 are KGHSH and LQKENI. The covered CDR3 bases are TGTGCCAGCTCCCCGGGCGGGGAG. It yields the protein CASSPGGE. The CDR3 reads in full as CASSPGGELFF. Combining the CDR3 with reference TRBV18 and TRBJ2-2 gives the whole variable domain NAGVMQNPRHLVRRRGQEARLRCSPMKGHSHVYWYRQLPEEGLKFMVYLQKENIIDESGMPKERFSAEFPKEGPSILRIQQVVRGDSAAYFCASSPGGELFFGEGSRLTVL.

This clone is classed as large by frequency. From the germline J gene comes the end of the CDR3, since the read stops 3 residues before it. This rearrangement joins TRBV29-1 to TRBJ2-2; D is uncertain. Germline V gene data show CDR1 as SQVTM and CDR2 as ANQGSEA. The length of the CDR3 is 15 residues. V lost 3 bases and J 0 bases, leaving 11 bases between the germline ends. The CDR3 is CSVEEQQANTGELFF. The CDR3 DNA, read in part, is TGCAGCGTTGAGGAACAGCAGGCGAACACCGGGGAG.

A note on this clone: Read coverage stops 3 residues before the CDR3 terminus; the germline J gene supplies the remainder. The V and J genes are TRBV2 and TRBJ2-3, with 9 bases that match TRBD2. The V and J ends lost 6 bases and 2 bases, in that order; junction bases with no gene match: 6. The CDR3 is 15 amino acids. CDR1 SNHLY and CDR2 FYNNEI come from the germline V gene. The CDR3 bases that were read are TGTGCCAGCAGATCCGAGCGGGGGGTCACAGATACG. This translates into CASRSERGVTDT. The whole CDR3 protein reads CASRSERGVTDTQYF.

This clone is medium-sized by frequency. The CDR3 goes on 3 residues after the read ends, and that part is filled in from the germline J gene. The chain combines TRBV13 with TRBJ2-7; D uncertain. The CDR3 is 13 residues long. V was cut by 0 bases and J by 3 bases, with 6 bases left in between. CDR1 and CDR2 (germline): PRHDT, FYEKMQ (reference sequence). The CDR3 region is CASSLGLGYEQYF. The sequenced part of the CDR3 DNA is TGTGCCAGCAGCTTAGGCCTCGGCTACGAG.

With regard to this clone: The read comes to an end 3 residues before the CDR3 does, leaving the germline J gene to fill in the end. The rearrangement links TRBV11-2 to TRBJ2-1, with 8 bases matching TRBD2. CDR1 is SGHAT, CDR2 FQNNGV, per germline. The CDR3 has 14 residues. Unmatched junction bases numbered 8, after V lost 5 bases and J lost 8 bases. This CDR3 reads CASSPPGGGYEQFF. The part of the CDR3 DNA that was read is TGTGCCAGCAGCCCCCCCGGGGGGGGATATGAG.

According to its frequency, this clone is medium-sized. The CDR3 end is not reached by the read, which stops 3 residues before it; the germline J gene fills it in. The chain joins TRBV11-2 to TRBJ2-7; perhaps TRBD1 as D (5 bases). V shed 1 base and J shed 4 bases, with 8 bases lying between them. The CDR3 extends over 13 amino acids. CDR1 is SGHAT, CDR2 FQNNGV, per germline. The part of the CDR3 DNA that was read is TGTGCCAGCAGCTTAGGGGGCAATTACGAG. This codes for CASSLGGNYE. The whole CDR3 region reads CASSLGGNYEQYF.

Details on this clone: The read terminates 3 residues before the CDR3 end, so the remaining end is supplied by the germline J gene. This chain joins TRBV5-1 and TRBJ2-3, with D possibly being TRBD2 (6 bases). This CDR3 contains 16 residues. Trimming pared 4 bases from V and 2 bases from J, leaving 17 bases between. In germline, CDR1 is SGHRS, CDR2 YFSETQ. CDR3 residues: CASSPRVGGPTDTQYF. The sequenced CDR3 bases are TGCGCCAGCAGCCCCAGGGTGGGAGGACCCACAGATACG.

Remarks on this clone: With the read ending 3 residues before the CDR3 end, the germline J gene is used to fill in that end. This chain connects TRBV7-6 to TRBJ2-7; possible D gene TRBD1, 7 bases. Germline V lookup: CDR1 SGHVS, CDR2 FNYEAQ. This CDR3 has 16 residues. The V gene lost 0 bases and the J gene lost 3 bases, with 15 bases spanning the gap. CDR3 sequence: CASSLAEGRGDYEQYF. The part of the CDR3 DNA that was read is TGTGCCAGCAGCTTAGCGGAGGGCAGGGGGGACTACGAG.

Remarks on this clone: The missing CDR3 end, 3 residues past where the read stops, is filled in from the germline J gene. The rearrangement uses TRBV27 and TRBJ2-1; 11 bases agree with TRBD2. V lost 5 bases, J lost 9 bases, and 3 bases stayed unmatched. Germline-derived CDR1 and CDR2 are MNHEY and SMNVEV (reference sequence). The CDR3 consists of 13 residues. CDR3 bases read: TGTGCCAGCAGTCTAGCGGGAGGATCTGAG. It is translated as CASSLAGGSE. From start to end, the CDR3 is CASSLAGGSEQFF.

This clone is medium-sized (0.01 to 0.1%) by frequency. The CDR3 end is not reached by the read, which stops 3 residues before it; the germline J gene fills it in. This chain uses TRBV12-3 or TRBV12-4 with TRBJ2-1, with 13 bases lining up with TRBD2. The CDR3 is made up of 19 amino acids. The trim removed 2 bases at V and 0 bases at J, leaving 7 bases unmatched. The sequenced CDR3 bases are TGTGCCAGCAGTTTACAGACTAGCGGGGGGCCGAGCTCCTACAATGAG. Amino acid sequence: CASSLQTSGGPSSYNE. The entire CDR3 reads CASSLQTSGGPSSYNEQFF.

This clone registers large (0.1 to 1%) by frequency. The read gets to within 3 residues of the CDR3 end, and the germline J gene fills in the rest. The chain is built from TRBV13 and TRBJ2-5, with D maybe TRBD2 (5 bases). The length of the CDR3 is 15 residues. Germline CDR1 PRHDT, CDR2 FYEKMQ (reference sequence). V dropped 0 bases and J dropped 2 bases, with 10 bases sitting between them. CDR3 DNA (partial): TGTGCCAGCAGCTTAGGGCCCAGACTACAAGAGACC. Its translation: CASSLGPRLQET. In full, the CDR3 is CASSLGPRLQETQYF.

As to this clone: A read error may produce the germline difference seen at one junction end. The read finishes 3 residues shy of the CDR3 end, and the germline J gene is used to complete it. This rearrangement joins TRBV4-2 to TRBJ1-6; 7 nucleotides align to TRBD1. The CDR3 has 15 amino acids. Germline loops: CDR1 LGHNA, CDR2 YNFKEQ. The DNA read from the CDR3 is TGCGCCAGCAGCCAAGACAGGGCTTCGTACTCACCC. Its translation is CASSQDRASYSP. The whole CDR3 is CASSQDRASYSPLHF.

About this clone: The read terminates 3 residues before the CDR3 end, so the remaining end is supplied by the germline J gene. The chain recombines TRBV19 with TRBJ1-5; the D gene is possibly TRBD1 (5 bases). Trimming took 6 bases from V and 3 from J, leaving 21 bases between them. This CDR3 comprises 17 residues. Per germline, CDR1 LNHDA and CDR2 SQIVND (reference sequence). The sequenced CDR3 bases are TGTGCCAGTAGCACAAATTTACAGGTCTACCTCAATCAGCCC. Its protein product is CASSTNLQVYLNQP. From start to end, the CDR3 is CASSTNLQVYLNQPQHF.

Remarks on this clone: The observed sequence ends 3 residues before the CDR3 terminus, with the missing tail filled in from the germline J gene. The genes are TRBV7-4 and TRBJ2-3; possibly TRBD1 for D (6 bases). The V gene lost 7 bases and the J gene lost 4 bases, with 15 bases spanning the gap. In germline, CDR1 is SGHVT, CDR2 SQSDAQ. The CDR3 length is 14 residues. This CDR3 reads CASTQQGSADTQYF. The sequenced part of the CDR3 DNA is TGTGCCAGCACCCAACAGGGCAGCGCAGATACG.

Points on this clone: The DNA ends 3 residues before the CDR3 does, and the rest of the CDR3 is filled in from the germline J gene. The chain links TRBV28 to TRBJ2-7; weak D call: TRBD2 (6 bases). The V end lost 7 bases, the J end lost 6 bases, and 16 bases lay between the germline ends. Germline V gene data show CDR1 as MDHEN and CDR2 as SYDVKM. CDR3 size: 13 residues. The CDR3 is CASMVGGEGEQYF. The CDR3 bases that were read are TGTGCCAGCATGGTTGGAGGGGAAGGCGAG. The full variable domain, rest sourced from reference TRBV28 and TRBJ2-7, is DVKVTQSSRYLVKRTGEKVFLECVQDMDHENMFWYRQDPGLGLRLIYFSYDVKMKEKGDIPEGYSVSREKKERFSLILESASTNQTSMYLCASMVGGEGEQYFGPGTRLTVT.

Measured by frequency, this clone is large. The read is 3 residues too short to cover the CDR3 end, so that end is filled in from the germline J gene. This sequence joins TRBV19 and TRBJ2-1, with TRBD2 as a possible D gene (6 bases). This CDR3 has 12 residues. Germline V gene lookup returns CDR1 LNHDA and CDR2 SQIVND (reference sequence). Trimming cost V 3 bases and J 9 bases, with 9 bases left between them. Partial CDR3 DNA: TGTGCCAGTAGTATGGGGGGAGGTGAG. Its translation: CASSMGGGE. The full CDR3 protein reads CASSMGGGEQFF.

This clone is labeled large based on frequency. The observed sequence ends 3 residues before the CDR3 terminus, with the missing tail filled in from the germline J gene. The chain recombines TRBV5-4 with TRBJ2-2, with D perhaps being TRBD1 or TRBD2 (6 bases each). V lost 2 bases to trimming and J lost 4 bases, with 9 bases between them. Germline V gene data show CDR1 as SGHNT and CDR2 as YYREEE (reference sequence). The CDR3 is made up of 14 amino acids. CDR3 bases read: TGTGCCAGCAGCTTCAGGGGAGGCACCGGGGAG. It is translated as CASSFRGGTGE. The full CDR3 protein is CASSFRGGTGELFF.

The CDR3 region is CSGRVSNTGELFF. CDR3 DNA, as far as it was read: TGCAGCGGGAGGGTATCGAACACCGGGGAG. The genes are TRBV29-1 and TRBJ2-2, with D perhaps matching TRBD2 (6 bases). The CDR3 end lies 3 residues beyond the end of the read and is filled in from the germline J gene. CDR3 length equals 13 residues. Trimming took 7 bases from V and 0 from J, leaving 9 bases between them. Germline CDR1 is SQVTM and CDR2 is ANQGSEA.

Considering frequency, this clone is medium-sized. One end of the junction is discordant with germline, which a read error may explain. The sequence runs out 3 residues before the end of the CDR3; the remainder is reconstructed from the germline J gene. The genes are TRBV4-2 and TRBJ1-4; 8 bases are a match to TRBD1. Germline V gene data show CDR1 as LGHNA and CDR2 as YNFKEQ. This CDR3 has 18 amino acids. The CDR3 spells CASSQHSGQVYRKEKLFF. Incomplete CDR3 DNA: TGCGCCAGCAGCCAACACTCGGGACAGGTATATCGCAAGGAAAAA.

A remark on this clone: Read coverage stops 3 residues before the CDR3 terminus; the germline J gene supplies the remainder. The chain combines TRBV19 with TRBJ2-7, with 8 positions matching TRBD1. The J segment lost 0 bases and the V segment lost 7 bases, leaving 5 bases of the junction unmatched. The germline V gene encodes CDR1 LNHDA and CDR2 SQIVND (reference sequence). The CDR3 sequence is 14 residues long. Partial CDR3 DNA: TGTGCCAGTACCGCCGGGACAGGCTCCTACGAG. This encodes CASTAGTGSYE. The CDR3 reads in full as CASTAGTGSYEQYF.

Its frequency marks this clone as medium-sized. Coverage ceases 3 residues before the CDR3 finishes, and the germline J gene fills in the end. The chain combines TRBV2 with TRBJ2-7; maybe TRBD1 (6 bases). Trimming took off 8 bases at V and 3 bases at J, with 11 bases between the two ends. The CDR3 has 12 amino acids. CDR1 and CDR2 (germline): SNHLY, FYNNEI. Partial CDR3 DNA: TGTGCCAGCGGACAGATCGTCTACGAG. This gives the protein CASGQIVYE. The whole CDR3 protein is CASGQIVYEQYF.

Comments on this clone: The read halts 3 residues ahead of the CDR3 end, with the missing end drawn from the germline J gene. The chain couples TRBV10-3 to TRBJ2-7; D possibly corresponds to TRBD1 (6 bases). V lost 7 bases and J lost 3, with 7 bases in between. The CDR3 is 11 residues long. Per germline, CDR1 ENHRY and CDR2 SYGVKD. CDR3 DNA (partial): TGTGCCATCAAAGGGGGCTACGAG. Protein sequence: CAIKGGYE. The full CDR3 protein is CAIKGGYEQYF.

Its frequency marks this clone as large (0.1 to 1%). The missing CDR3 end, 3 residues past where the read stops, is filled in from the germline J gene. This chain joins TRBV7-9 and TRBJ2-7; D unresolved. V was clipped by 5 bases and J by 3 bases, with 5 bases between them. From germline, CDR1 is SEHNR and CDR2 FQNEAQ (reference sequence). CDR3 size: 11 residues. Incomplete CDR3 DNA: TGTGCCAGCAGCCTTTACTACGAG. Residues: CASSLYYE. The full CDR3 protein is CASSLYYEQYF.

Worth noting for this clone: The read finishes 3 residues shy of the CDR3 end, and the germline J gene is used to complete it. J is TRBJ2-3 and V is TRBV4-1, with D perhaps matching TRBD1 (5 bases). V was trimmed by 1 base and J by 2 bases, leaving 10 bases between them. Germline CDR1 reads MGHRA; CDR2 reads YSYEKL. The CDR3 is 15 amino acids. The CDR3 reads CASSQVFRDTDTQYF. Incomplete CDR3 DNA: TGCGCCAGCAGCCAAGTTTTCAGGGACACAGATACG.

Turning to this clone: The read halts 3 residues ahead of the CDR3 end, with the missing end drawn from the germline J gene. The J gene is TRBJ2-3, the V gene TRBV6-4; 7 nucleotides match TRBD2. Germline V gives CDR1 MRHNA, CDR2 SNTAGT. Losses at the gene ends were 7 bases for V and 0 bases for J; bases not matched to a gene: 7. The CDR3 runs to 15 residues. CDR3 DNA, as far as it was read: TGTGCCAGCACCACCAGAGCGGGGAGCACAGATACG. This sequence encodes CASTTRAGSTDT. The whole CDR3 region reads CASTTRAGSTDTQYF.